This TCR beta chain was captured in a study of cytomegalovirus exposure and HLA in healthy donors. This PCR relied on a set of 60 Vbeta primers and 13 Jbeta primers. Profiled with immunoSEQ multiplex PCR; TCRdb holds only in-frame clones, not every one. The table records 100,000 or so clones, around 82% of them present only once. Germline V gives CDR1 SGHRS, CDR2 YFSETQ. V was clipped by 3 bases and J by 0 bases; unmatched bases: 6. This CDR3 region has 18 residues. This TCR derives from a young man in good health and CMV-seropositive. Sequenced material: PBMCs. The genes are TRBV5-1 and TRBJ2-3; 14 nucleotides agree with TRBD2. The DNA for the CDR3 is TGCGCCAGCAGCTCGGGACTAGCGGGAGCTTCTAGCACAGATACGCAGTATTTT. Translation gives CASSSGLAGASSTDTQYF.